This TCR beta chain came from a study of blood T cell repertoires in COVID-19. Overall study context: Sites across the United States, Italy and Spain contributed samples from acute and convalescent COVID-19. Sample material is recorded as cDNA or gDNA derived from T cells, B-cell-depleted T cells, or PBMCs.

Methods used by the authors: For nucleated cells, counts were estimated from reference gene primer amplification. The protocol was immunoSEQ multiplex PCR, while the TCRdb copy is restricted to in-frame clones and leaves out a portion. V and J calls and clone size follow that table, whereas D and trimming were derived from the DNA. This table holds about 15,000 clones, about 78% found once. V gave up 4 bases and J gave up 8 bases, with 17 bases separating them. The V gene's germline CDR1 is KGHSH and CDR2 LQKENI. The CDR3 spans 15 residues. The count of this clone is one. The sequence was collected from a human donor in a cohort sampled during active COVID-19. The V call is TRBV18, the J call TRBJ1-4; tentatively, D is TRBD1 (5 bases). The sequencing sample was made of peripheral blood. The CDR3 region has the DNA TGTGCCAGCTCACTACAACAGGAAGGTCGAGAAAAACTGTTTTTT. Translated: CASSLQQEGREKLFF.